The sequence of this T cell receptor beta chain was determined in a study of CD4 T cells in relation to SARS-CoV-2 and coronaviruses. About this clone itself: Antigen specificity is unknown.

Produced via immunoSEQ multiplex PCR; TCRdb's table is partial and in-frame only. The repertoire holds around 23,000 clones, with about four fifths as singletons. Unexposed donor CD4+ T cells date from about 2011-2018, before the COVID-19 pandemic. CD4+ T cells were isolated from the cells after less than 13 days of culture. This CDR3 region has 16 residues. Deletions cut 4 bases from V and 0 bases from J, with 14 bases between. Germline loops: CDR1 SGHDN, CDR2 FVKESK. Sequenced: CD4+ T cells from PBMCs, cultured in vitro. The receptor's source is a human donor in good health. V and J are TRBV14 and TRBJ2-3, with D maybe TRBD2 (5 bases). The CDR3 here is CASSRPGSLSTDTQYF. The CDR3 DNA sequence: TGTGCCAGCAGCCGGCCGGGATCGCTGAGCACAGATACGCAGTATTTT.